This paragraph covers one T cell receptor beta chain sequence. There are 17 residues in the CDR3. V shed 0 bases and J shed 0 bases, with 15 bases lying between them. Germline V gene lookup returns CDR1 GTSNPN and CDR2 SVGIG (reference sequence). Sequencing of TCR beta drew on CD8+ and CD4+ T cells from blood. Control patients had untreated stable or active relapsing-remitting multiple sclerosis by revised McDonald criteria. Negative isolation was applied to CD8+ and CD4+ T cells, and FACS enrichment was applied to TEMRA cells. These data originate in a study of CD8 T cells in Susac syndrome. Random hexamers were used to reverse transcribe about 0.5 to 1 ug of RNA. An immunoSEQ multiplex PCR generated amplified TCR beta CDR3 products spanning 54 Vbeta and 13 Jbeta. TCRdb itself ran the immunoSEQ multiplex PCR reads through MiXCR, one entry per CDR3 protein. The data contain approximately 280,000 distinct CDR3 sequences, roughly 81% of them seen just once; the ten biggest clones take up over 0.1%.

The TCR was taken from a human donor with multiple sclerosis. The chain joins TRBV30 to TRBJ2-1, with D possibly being TRBD2 (7 bases). The source material was CD8+ T cells from PBMCs. DNA of the CDR3: TGTGCCTGGAGTGTAGGGGGGAGGGCCTCCTCCTACAATGAGCAGTTCTTC. Protein product: CAWSVGGRASSYNEQFF.